This T cell receptor beta chain was profiled in a study of T cell responses to AZD1222 COVID-19 vaccine. Study-level results: Spike-specific TCR depth and breadth grew after two AZD1222 doses.

The CDR3 sequence is 14 residues long. Germline CDR1 and CDR2: SGHNT and YYREEE (reference sequence). V was pared by 2 bases and J by 5 bases, with 10 bases between. Profiled with immunoSEQ multiplex PCR; TCRdb holds only in-frame clones, not every one. The table has about 94,000 clones, about 88% seen once. Remarks on this clone: Its antigen is not known.

Specimen: peripheral blood, collected on day 0 of AZD1222 vaccination. The chain combines TRBV5-4 with TRBJ1-4; D is perhaps TRBD1 (6 bases). This TCR came from an adult in good health. The CDR3 sequence: CASSLGQLNEKLFF. Written as DNA, the CDR3 is TGTGCCAGCAGCTTAGGACAGCTGAATGAAAAACTGTTTTTT.